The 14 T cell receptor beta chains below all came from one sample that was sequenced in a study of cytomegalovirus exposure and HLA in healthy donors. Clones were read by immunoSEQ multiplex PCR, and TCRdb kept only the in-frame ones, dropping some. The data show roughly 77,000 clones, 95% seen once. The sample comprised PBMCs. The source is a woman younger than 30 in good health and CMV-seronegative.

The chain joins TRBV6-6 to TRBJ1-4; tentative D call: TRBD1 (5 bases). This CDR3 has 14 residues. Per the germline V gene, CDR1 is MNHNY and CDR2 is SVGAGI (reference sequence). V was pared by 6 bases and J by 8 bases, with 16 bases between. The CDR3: CASSPRGGKEKLFF. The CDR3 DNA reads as TGTGCCAGCAGCCCCCGCGGGGGGAAGGAAAAACTGTTTTTT.

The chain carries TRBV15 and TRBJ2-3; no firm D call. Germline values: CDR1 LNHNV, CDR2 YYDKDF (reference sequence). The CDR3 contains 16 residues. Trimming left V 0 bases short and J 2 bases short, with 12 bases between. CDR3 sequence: CATSREGAGPTDTQYF. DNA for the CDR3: TGTGCCACCAGCAGAGAGGGCGCAGGCCCCACAGATACGCAGTATTTT.

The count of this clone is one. The CDR3 region has the DNA TGTGCCAGCAAGGGACAGGGGTCGAACACTGAAGCTTTCTTT. Translation gives CASKGQGSNTEAFF. The chain is built from TRBV5-4 and TRBJ1-1; 10 bases match TRBD1. The CDR3 extends over 14 amino acids. J gave up 1 base and V 6 bases, and 3 bases lay outside the gene matches. CDR1 is SGHNT, CDR2 YYREEE, per germline (reference sequence). Looking up the rest from reference TRBV5-4 and TRBJ1-1 gives the full variable domain: ETGVTQSPTHLIKTRGQQVTLRCSSQSGHNTVSWYQQALGQGPQFIFQYYREEENGRGNFPPRFSGLQFPNYSSELNVNALELDDSALYLCASKGQGSNTEAFFGQGTRLTVV.

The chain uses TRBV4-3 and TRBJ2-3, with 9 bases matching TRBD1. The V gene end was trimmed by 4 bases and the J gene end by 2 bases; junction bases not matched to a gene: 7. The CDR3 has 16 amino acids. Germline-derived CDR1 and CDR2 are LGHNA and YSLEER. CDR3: CASSRRGQGLTDTQYF. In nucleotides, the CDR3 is TGCGCCAGCAGCCGGCGGGGACAGGGTCTCACAGATACGCAGTATTTT.

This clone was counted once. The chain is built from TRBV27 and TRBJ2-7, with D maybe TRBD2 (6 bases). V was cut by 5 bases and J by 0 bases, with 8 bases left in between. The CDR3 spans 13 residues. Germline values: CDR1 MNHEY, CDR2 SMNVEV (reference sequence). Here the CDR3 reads CASSSGRSYEQYF. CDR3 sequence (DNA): TGTGCCAGCAGTAGCGGGCGCTCCTACGAGCAGTACTTC.

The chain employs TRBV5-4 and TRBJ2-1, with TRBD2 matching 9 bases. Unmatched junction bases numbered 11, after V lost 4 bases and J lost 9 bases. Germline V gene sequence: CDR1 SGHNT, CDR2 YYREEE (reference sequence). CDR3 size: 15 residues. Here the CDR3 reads CASSHTGTSLGEQFF. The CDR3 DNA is TGTGCCAGCAGCCACACCGGGACTAGCCTGGGTGAGCAGTTCTTC.

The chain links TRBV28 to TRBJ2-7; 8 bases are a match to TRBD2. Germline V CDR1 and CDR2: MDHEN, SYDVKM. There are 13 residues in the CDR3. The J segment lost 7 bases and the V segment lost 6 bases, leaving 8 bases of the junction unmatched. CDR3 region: CASRSAGVREQYF. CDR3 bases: TGTGCCAGCAGGTCAGCGGGGGTGAGGGAGCAGTACTTC.

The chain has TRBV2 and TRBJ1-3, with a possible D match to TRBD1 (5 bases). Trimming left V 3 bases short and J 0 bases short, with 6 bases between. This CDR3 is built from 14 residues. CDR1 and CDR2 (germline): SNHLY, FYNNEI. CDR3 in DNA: TGTGCCAGCAGTGAGGGGGGCTCTGGAAACACCATATATTTT. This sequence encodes CASSEGGSGNTIYF. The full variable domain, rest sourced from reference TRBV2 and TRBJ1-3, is EPEVTQTPSHQVTQMGQEVILRCVPISNHLYFYWYRQILGQKVEFLVSFYNNEISEKSEIFDDQFSVERPDGSNFTLKIRSTKLEDSAMYFCASSEGGSGNTIYFGEGSWLTVV.

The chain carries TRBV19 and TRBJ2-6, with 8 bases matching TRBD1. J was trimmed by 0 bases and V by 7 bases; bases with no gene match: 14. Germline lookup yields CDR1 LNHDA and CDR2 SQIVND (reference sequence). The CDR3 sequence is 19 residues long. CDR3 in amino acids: CASTNDRGTGSSGANVLTF. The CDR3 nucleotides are TGTGCCAGTACCAACGACAGGGGTACCGGATCCTCTGGGGCCAACGTCCTGACTTTC. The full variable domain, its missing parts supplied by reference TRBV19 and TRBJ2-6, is DGGITQSPKYLFRKEGQNVTLSCEQNLNHDAMYWYRQDPGQGLRLIYYSQIVNDFQKGDIAEGYSVSREKKESFPLTVTSAQKNPTAFYLCASTNDRGTGSSGANVLTFGAGSRLTVL.

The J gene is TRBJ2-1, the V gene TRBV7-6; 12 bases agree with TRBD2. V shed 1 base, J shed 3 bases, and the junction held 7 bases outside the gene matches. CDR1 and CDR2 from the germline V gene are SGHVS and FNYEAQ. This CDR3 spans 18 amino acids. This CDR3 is CASSLEALAGGFYNEQFF. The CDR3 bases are TGTGCCAGCAGCTTAGAGGCACTAGCGGGAGGATTCTACAATGAGCAGTTCTTC.

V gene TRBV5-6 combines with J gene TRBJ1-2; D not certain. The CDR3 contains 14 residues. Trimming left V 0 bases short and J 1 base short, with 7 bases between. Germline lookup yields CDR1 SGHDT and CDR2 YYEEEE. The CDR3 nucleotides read TGTGCCAGCAGCTTGGTCGCAGTTAACTATGGCTACACCTTC. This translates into CASSLVAVNYGYTF.

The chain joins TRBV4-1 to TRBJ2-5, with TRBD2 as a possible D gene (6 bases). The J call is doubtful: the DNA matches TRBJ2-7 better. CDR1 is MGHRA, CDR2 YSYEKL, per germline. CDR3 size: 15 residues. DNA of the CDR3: TGCGCCAGCAGCCAAGACGCGGGAACTTCCTACGAGCAGTACTTC. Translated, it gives CASSQDAGTSYEQYF.

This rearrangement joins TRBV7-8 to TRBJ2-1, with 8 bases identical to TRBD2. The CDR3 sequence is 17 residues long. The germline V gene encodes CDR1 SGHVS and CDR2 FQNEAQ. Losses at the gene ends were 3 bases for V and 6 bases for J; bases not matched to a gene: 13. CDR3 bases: TGTGCCAGCAGCTTGGGCGCTAGCGGGTTATATTCCAATGAGCAGTTCTTC. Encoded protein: CASSLGASGLYSNEQFF.

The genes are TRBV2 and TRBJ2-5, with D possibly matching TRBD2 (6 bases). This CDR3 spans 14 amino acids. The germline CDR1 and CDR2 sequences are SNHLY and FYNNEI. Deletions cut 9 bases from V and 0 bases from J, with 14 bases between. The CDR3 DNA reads TGTGCCAGTTGGGACTCCTCGTACCAAGAGACCCAGTACTTC. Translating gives CASWDSSYQETQYF.